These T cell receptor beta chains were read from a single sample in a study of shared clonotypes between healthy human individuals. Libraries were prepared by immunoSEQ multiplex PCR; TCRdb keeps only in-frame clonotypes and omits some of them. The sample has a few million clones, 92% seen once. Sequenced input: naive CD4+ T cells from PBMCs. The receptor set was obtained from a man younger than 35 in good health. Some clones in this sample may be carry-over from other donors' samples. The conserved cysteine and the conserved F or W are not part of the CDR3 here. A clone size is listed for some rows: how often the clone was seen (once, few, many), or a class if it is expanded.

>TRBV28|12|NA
ASSYGIPSQPQH
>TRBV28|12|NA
ASSLSGGLDGYT
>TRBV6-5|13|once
ASSYRGGYSYEQY
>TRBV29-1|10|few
SVAPQNTEAF
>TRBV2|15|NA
ASSEDLRGVGNQPQH
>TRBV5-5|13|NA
ASSFTGTNTGELF
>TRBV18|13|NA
ASSLGLTGNQPQH
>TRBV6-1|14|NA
ASSEAPGRVGEKLF
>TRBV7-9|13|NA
ASRSRTSPADTQY
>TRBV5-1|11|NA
ASSVGTAYGYT
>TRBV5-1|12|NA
ASGRLAGANEQF
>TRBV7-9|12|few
ASSRQGMNTEAF
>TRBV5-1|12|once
ASSALLGSYEQY
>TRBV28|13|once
ASSVIYRDTTEAF
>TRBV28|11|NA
ASSLNSGEKLF